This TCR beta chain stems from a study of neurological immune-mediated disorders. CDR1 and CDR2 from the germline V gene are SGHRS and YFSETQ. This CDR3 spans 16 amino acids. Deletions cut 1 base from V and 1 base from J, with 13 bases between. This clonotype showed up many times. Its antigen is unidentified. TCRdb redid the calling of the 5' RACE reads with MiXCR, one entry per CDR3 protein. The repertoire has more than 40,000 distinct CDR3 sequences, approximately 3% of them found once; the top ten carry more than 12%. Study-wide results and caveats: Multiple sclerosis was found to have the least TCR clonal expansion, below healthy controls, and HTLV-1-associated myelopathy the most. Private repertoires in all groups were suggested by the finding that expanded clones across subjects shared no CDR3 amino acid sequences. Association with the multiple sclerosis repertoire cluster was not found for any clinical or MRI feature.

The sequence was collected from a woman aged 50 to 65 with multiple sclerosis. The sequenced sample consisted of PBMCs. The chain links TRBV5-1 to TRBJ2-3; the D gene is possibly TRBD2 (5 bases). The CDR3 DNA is TGCGCCAGCAGCTTGCGGTCTAGTAGCGGCACAGATACGCAGTATTTT. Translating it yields CASSLRSSSGTDTQYF.